These T cell receptor beta chains were read from a single sample in a study of OX40 agonist ivuxolimab in advanced cancers. The table came from immunoSEQ multiplex PCR; TCRdb's copy has only in-frame clones and leaves some out. This repertoire shows more than 45,000 clones, roughly 82% found once; its top ten account for roughly 2.7%. The sample in question was CD4+ or CD8+ T cells sorted from blood, obtained in a trial of the OX40 agonist ivuxolimab. These receptors were taken from an adult with an advanced solid tumor such as melanoma, head and neck, liver or kidney cancer. CDR3s include the opening cysteine and the closing phenylalanine or tryptophan. The order of the fields is D gene, J gene, V gene, CDR3 protein, CDR3 DNA. The D gene is left open where the match is weak.

>NA|TRBJ1-1|TRBV10-3
CAINPRPDGSNTEAFF
TGTGCCATCAACCCTCGGCCTGACGGATCGAACACTGAAGCTTTCTTT
>NA|TRBJ2-1|TRBV6-5
CASSYSVSGTDEQFF
TGTGCCAGCAGTTACTCGGTTTCGGGGACGGATGAGCAGTTCTTC
>NA|TRBJ2-5|TRBV6-5
CASKDQAQETQYF
TGTGCCAGCAAGGACCAGGCCCAAGAGACCCAGTACTTC
>TRBD1|TRBJ2-3|TRBV5-1
CASSLGDRAGDTQYF
TGCGCCAGCAGCTTGGGAGACAGGGCAGGAGATACGCAGTATTTT
>NA|TRBJ2-3|TRBV5-6
CASSFQGPRYF
TGTGCCAGCAGCTTTCAGGGTCCCCGGTATTTT
>NA|TRBJ1-2|TRBV28
CASMRVDYGYTF
TGTGCCAGCATGAGGGTTGACTATGGCTACACCTTC
>NA|TRBJ1-3|TRBV7-9
CAGGDVLSGNTIYF
TGTGCCGGGGGGGATGTTCTCTCTGGAAACACCATATATTTT
>TRBD1|TRBJ2-1|TRBV18
CASSPGQGQMHEQFF
TGTGCCAGCTCACCAGGACAGGGCCAGATGCATGAGCAGTTCTTC
>NA|TRBJ2-1|TRBV11-2
CASSLASEFNNEQFF
TGTGCCAGCAGCTTAGCTTCGGAGTTCAACAATGAGCAGTTCTTC
>TRBD1|TRBJ2-7|TRBV28
CASSPPTGGSYEQYF
TGTGCCAGCAGTCCCCCTACAGGGGGATCCTACGAGCAGTACTTC